Shown below are 5 T cell receptor beta chains from a single sample sequenced in a study of T cell responses to AZD1222 COVID-19 vaccine (dated by TCRdb to about 2021). This specimen's time point label, per the study, means: about 28 days (+/-7) after the second vaccine dose. Library preparation used the immunoSEQ multiplex PCR assay. Here the immuneACCESS table is served through TCRdb, limited to in-frame sequences with V and J called. Missing clones are a known gap in these copies; in checked studies unresolved V genes cover under half, and the rest lacks a known reason. This sample is represented by around 96,000 clones; approximately 86% of them were singletons. Of the sample, 5.6% falls within the top ten clones. The sample consisted of peripheral blood, taken 28 days after the second AZD1222 dose. These TCRs come from an adult who received the AZD1222 COVID-19 vaccine.

This chain uses TRBV12-5 with TRBJ2-2; D not certain. Per the germline V gene, CDR1 is LGHNT and CDR2 is FRNRAP. The CDR3 is 14 amino acids. Deletions cut 3 bases from V and 0 bases from J, with 5 bases between. The CDR3 region has the DNA TGTGCTAGTGGTTTAGGATCGAACACCGGGGAGCTGTTTTTT. It is translated as CASGLGSNTGELFF.

With regard to this clone: Compared with germline, one end of the junction differs, possibly owing to a read error. The gene calls are TRBV7-7 and TRBJ2-7, with 8 bases identical to TRBD1. CDR1 is SSHAT and CDR2 is FNYEAQ in the germline V gene (reference sequence). The CDR3 totals 13 residues. The DNA for the CDR3 is TGTGCTAGCAGCTTGGGGACAGGCGACGAGCAGTACTTC. Translation: CASSLGTGDEQYF.

V is TRBV30 and J is TRBJ1-2, with a tentative D call TRBD1 (6 bases). The length of the CDR3 is 12 residues. V was shortened by 4 bases and J by 8 bases, with 14 bases between the two germline ends. CDR1 GTSNPN and CDR2 SVGIG come from the germline V gene (reference sequence). CDR3 sequence (DNA): TGTGCCTGGAACGTTGGGGGCTACGGCTACACCTTC. Its translation is CAWNVGGYGYTF.

The genes are TRBV7-2 and TRBJ2-2; 8 bases match TRBD2. This CDR3 is built from 16 residues. From germline, CDR1 is SGHTA and CDR2 FQGNSA. V shed 1 base and J 2 bases; nucleotides not matched to a gene: 3. CDR3 DNA: TGTGCCAGCAGCTTAGGGACTAGCAAAAACACCGGGGAGCTGTTTTTT. Its translation: CASSLGTSKNTGELFF.

The chain uses TRBV6-5 and TRBJ1-1, with D unclear. The CDR3 has 11 residues. V was trimmed by 7 bases and J by 8 bases, leaving 11 bases between them. Germline assignment: CDR1 MNHEY and CDR2 SVGAGI. CDR3 coding DNA: TGTGCCAGCATATCAGTAAGGGAAGCTTTCTTT. It yields the protein CASISVREAFF.